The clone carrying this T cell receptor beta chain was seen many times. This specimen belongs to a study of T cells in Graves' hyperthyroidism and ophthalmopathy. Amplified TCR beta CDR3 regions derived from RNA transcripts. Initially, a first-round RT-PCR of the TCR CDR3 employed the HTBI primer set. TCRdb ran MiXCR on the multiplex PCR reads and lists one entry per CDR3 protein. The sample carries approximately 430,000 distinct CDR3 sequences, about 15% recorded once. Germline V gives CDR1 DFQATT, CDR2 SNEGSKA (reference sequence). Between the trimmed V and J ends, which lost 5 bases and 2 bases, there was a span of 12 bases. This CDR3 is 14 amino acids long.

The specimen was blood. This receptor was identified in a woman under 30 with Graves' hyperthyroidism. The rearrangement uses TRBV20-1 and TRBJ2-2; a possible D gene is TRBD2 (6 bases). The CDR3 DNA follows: TGCAGTGCTTTAAGCGGGTTAAACACCGGGGAGCTGTTTTTT. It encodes CSALSGLNTGELFF.